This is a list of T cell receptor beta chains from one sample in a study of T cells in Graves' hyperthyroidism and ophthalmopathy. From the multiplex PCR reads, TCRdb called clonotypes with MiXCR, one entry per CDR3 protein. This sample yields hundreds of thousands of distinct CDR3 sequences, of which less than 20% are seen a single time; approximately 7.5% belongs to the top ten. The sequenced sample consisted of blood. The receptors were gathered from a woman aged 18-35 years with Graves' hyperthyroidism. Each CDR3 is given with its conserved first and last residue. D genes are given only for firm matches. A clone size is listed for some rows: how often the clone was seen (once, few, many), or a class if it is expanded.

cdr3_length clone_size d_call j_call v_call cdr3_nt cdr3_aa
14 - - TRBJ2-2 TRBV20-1 TGCAGTGCTAGAGAAATTGACCTCACCGGGGAGCTGTTTTTT CSAREIDLTGELFF
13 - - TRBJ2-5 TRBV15 TGTGCCACCAGCCGGGGGCTAGGAGAGACCCAGTACTTC CATSRGLGETQYF
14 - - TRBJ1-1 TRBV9 TGTGCCAGCAGTTACGACCAGGAATACACTGAAGCTTTCTTT CASSYDQEYTEAFF
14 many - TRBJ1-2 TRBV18 TGTGCCAGCTCACCCTCCCCCACGCCTTATGGCTACACCTTC CASSPSPTPYGYTF
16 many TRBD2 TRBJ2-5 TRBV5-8 TGTGCCAGCAGCTTGGGCAGCGGGGGGATTCAAGAGACCCAGTACTTC CASSLGSGGIQETQYF
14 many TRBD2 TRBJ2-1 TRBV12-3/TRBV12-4 TGTGCCAGCAGTCTGACCGGGAGGACGAATGAGCAGTTCTTC CASSLTGRTNEQFF
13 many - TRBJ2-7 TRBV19 TGTGCCAGTAGCCTCAGGGCCGCCTACGAGCAGTACTTC CASSLRAAYEQYF
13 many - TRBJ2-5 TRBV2 TGTGCCAGCCGTCACAGAGGTCAAGAGACCCAGTACTTC CASRHRGQETQYF
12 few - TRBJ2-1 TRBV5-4 TGTGCCAGCAGCTTGAGCGGATATGAGCAGTTCTTC CASSLSGYEQFF
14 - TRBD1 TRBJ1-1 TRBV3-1 TGTGCCAGCAGCCAAGCGGGACAGGGAACCGAAGCTTTCTTT CASSQAGQGTEAFF
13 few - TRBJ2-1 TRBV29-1 TGCAGCGGGACTCGGGGAACCTACAATGAGCAGTTCTTC CSGTRGTYNEQFF
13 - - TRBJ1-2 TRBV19 TGTGCCACCCTCGGCGGCGTTAACTATGGCTACACCTTC CATLGGVNYGYTF
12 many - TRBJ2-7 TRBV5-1 TGCGCCAGCAGCTCCGTCCCCTACGAGCAGTACTTC CASSSVPYEQYF
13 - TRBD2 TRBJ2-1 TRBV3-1 TGTGCCAGCAGCCTTAGGGCCTGGACTAGAAGGTTCTTC CASSLRAWTRRFF
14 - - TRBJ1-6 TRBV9 TGTGCCAGCAGCGTCCCGGGACACCTTGAGCCCCTCCACTTT CASSVPGHLEPLHF
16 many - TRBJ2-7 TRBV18 TGTGCCAGCTCACCACCGTTCGCCGGGAAGTCCCCCGAGCAGTACTTC CASSPPFAGKSPEQYF
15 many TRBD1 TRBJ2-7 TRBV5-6 TGTGCCAGCAGCTTGACCGGACAGGGTCCCTACGAGCAGTACTTC CASSLTGQGPYEQYF
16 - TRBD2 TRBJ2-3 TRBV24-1 TGTGCCACCAGTGTATCCTTAGCGGGAGGGCCAGATACGCAGTATTTT CATSVSLAGGPDTQYF
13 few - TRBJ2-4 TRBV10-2 TGCGCCAGCAGGGAGGGCCTCCGGCGCATTCAGTACTTC CASREGLRRIQYF
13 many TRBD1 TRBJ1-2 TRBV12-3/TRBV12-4 TGTGCCAGCAGTTCCTATACAGGGGATGGCTACACCTTC CASSSYTGDGYTF
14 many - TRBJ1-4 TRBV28 TGTGCCAGCAGGGAGGAAGCAACTAATGAAAAACTGTTTTTT CASREEATNEKLFF
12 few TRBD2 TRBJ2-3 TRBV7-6 TGTGCCAGCAGTCCTAGCGGGAGGGGGCAGTATTTT CASSPSGRGQYF
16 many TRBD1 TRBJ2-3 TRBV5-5 TGTGCCAGCAGCTCCTCCGGGACAGGTAGCACAGATACGCAGTATTTT CASSSSGTGSTDTQYF
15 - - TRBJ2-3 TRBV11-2 TGTGCCAGCAGCCGATTAAGAGGGCTCACAGATACGCAGTATTTT CASSRLRGLTDTQYF
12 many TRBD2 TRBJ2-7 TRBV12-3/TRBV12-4 TGTGCCAGCAGACCCGCGGGGGACGAGCAGTACTTC CASRPAGDEQYF
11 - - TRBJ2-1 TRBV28 TGTGCCAGCAGTTCCTTCGGGTACCAGTTCTTC CASSSFGYQFF
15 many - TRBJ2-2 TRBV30 TGTGCCTGGAAGTGGATCCCCCAGAACACCGGGGAGCTGTTTTTT CAWKWIPQNTGELFF
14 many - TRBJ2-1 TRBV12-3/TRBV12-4 TGTGCCACCCGGGGTAGTGTATCCTACAATGAGCAGTTCTTC CATRGSVSYNEQFF
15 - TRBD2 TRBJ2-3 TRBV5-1 TGCGCCAGCAGCTTGGAAGTAGCGGGGGCAGATACGCAGTATTTT CASSLEVAGADTQYF
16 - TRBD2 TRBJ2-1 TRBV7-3 TGTGCCAGCAGCTCCAGGGAGCGGGGGGCCTACAATGAGCAGTTCTTC CASSSRERGAYNEQFF
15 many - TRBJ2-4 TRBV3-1 TGTGCCAGCAGCCAGGGGGGGGCAGCTAAAAACATTCAGTACTTC CASSQGGAAKNIQYF
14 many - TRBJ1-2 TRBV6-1 TGTGCCAGCAGCCTCCCAGGCGGCGACTATGGCTACACCTTC CASSLPGGDYGYTF
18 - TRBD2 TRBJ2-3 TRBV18 TGTGCCAGCTCACATACGGAAAGGGTAGCGGGACGCACAGATACGCAGTATTTT CASSHTERVAGRTDTQYF
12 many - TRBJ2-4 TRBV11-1 TGTGCCAGCAGCTTAGACAGGGCCCCTCAGTACTTC CASSLDRAPQYF
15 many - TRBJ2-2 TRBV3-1 TGTGCCAGCAGCCAAGGGTTCGACTACTCCGGGGAGCTGTTTTTT CASSQGFDYSGELFF